This entry features one TCR beta chain sequence. The table lists this clonotype with a few counts. This clone's antigen is unknown. Qualities for individual bases were not recorded, and no much larger clone is one base off. The data stem from a study of T-cell memory formation after mild COVID-19 (dated by TCRdb to the early 2020s). For the study in its entirety: TCR sequence clusters from the two donors were found to be largely donor specific. T-cell clones expanding and contracting after mild COVID-19 in a couple of donors were tracked by longitudinal TCRalpha and TCRbeta repertoire sequencing. The cohort was made up of two young adult volunteers, one female and one male, who were previously healthy. Findings and caveats that apply to the study as a whole: Balanced CD4/CD8 phenotypes were observed for clones contracting from day 15 to 85, whereas a bias towards CD4+ was observed for a second wave of clones expanding from day 15 to 37. Some responding clones were detected in pre-infection memory, which suggested that pre-existing cross-reactive memory T cells had joined the SARS-CoV-2 response. The study included only a couple of mild cases, and larger cohorts that include severe cases with pre-infection samples were judged to be necessary. Whether the second-wave clones peaking on day 37 were SARS-CoV-2 specific was not confirmed. Contracting CD4+ clones appeared mostly in the CM and EM memory subsets, whereas CD8+ clones were enriched in EMRA.

The germline V gene sets CDR1 to SGHVS and CDR2 to FNYEAQ. Its CDR3 holds 11 amino acids, cysteine through phenylalanine. Only the CDR3 DNA stays, 33 bases, in frame from base 1. A distance of 5 bases separates the germline ends of V and J, which lose 2 bases and 9 bases respectively. Sequencing took place on an Illumina NovaSeq 6000. TCRalpha and TCRbeta cDNA libraries were constructed by 5'RACE with constant-segment primers, with sample barcodes and unique molecular identifiers being introduced. RNA was extracted from every sample with Trizol reagent. Amplification of the libraries took two PCR steps, and the second step added a second sample barcode plus Illumina TruSeq adapters. The libraries were sequenced on an Illumina NovaSeq using 2 x 150 bp paired-end reads. Processing in the source paper ran as follows. With migec v1.2.7, reads were demultiplexed and then collapsed into UMI-guided consensus sequences. Using mixcr v2.1.11, UMI consensuses were aligned to TRA and TRB V and J templates and then assembled into clonotypes. Expanded or contracted clonotypes were those called significant by both edgeR and NoisET, with noise models trained on biological replicates. For edgeR calls, a false discovery rate-adjusted p below 0.01 and a log2 fold-change threshold of 1 were applied. As an exploratory analysis of dynamics, max-normalized trajectories of the 1000 most abundant clonotypes were examined with PCA combined with hierarchical clustering. Separately sequenced CD4+ and CD8+ repertoires were used to assign the CD4 or CD8 phenotype of responding clones. TCRdb trimmed public reads at Q25 via fastp, called clones via MiXCR and kept in-frame beta chains. Each entry is one CDR3 protein sequence, shown with its most common DNA and genes. In this record, the V and J calls reflect TCRdb's handling and not the investigators' own analysis. The sample records hundreds of thousands of distinct CDR3 sequences, more than 15% of which are singletons. Around 24% of the sample comes from the top ten.

Ficoll-Paque density gradient centrifugation was used to isolate PBMCs. Sequencing used PBMCs or a T cell subset sorted from them (not recorded which). This chain is built from TRBV7-6 and TRBJ2-1; a weak D assignment points to TRBD1 (5 bases agree). This sequence originates from a man between 18 and 35 years old who had mild COVID-19 (a few samples of this study predate the infection). The sample titles of this study are shuffled in the database, so cell type and time point are left out; the donor was told from shared clones. The nucleotides read TGTGCCAGCAGCTTAAGGGGTGAGCAGTTCTTC. Protein translation: CASSLRGEQFF.